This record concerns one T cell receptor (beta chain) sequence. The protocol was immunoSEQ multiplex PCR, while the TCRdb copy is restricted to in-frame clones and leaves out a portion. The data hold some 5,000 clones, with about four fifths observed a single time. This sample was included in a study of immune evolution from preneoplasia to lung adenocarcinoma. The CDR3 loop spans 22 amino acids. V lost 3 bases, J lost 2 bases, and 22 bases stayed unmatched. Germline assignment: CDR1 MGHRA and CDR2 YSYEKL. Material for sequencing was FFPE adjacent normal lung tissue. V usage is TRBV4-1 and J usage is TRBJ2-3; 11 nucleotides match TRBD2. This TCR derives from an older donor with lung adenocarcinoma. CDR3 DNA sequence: TGCGCCAGCAGCCATGAGCCTCTGGCTAGCGGGAGGTTGGGGCCCCTCACAGATACGCAGTATTTT. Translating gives CASSHEPLASGRLGPLTDTQYF.